Below are 27 T cell receptor beta chains sequenced from a single sample in a study of T cells after somatic rescue of genetic block. Assay used: immunoSEQ multiplex PCR; TCRdb lists only in-frame clones, some missing. This table holds around 67,000 clones, approximately 90% found once. Sequenced: peripheral blood mononuclear cells (PBMCs). These receptors came from a man between 40 and 49 years old.

This chain links TRBV11-2 with TRBJ2-3; no firm D call. V was trimmed by 7 bases and J by 4 bases, leaving 12 bases between them. The CDR3 length is 13 residues. CDR1 and CDR2 (germline): SGHAT, FQNNGV. CDR3 sequence: CASMGYQADTQYF. DNA of the CDR3: TGTGCCAGCATGGGGTATCAAGCAGATACGCAGTATTTT. Based on the CDR3 plus reference TRBV11-2 and TRBJ2-3, the full variable domain is EAGVAQSPRYKIIEKRQSVAFWCNPISGHATLYWYQQILGQGPKLLIQFQNNGVVDDSQLPKDRFSAERLKGVDSTLKIQPAKLEDSAVYLCASMGYQADTQYFGPGTRLTVL.

The chain carries TRBV15 and TRBJ1-1; D not certain. V was trimmed by 1 base and J by 4 bases, leaving 19 bases between them. CDR3 length: 17 amino acids. CDR1 and CDR2 (germline): LNHNV, YYDKDF (reference sequence). As DNA, the CDR3 is TGTGCCACCAGCAGAGCTGGCATCCTTGGCCTGAGCACTGAAGCTTTCTTT. Translated, it gives CATSRAGILGLSTEAFF.

The chain carries TRBV5-1 and TRBJ1-2; 10 nucleotides line up with TRBD1. Germline CDR1 and CDR2: SGHRS and YFSETQ. V trimming: 1 base; J trimming: 7 bases; junction bases outside the gene matches: 10. The CDR3 consists of 16 residues. The CDR3 nucleotides read TGCGCCAGCAGCTTGCACCCAGCGGGACAGGGGTTTGGCTACACCTTC. As protein: CASSLHPAGQGFGYTF.

The chain recombines TRBV7-2 with TRBJ2-1; D is unclear. This CDR3 is built from 14 residues. Trimming cost V 4 bases and J 9 bases, with 16 bases left between them. Germline CDR1 and CDR2: SGHTA and FQGNSA. The CDR3 region is CASSSVSFLTEQFF. As DNA, the CDR3 is TGTGCCAGCAGCTCAGTGTCTTTTCTGACTGAGCAGTTCTTC.

The chain employs TRBV16 and TRBJ1-1, with D perhaps matching TRBD1 (5 bases). Germline-derived CDR1 and CDR2 are KGHSY and FQNENV. V shed 3 bases and J shed 6 bases, with 11 bases lying between them. The CDR3 extends over 13 amino acids. The CDR3 nucleotides are TGTGCCAGCAGCCACCTGACAGTCCCTGAAGCTTTCTTT. Its protein is CASSHLTVPEAFF.

The chain combines TRBV9 with TRBJ2-2, with D maybe TRBD1 (5 bases). Germline assignment: CDR1 SGDLS and CDR2 YYNGEE. Trimming removed 0 bases at V and 3 bases at J, with 12 bases between. The CDR3 has 16 residues. The CDR3 coding sequence is TGTGCCAGCAGCGTAGGGACGGTGACAGACACCGGGGAGCTGTTTTTT. The encoded protein is CASSVGTVTDTGELFF.

The chain has TRBV7-3 and TRBJ2-3, with D possibly matching TRBD1 (6 bases). The CDR3 runs 12 residues. Per germline, CDR1 SGHTA and CDR2 FQGTGA. The V end was cut by 5 bases, the J end by 10 bases, with 13 bases between. CDR3 in amino acids: CASSPTGHPQYF. Here the CDR3 DNA reads TGTGCCAGCAGCCCGACAGGCCATCCGCAGTATTTT.

The V and J genes are TRBV2 and TRBJ1-2; D might be TRBD1 (6 bases). CDR3 length: 15 amino acids. V was clipped by 8 bases and J by 4 bases, with 20 bases between them. Per germline, CDR1 SNHLY and CDR2 FYNNEI. CDR3 protein: CASRSRGGLGYGYTF. For the CDR3, the DNA is TGTGCCAGCCGGAGCCGTGGGGGGCTTGGCTATGGCTACACCTTC.

This chain uses TRBV28 with TRBJ1-1, with a possible D match to TRBD1 (5 bases). V was shortened by 5 bases and J by 1 base, with 17 bases between the two germline ends. This CDR3 region has 16 residues. The germline V gene has CDR1 MDHEN and CDR2 SYDVKM. In DNA form, the CDR3 reads TGTGCCAGCAGTCCCCGGGACCACACGTGGAACACTGAAGCTTTCTTT. This codes for CASSPRDHTWNTEAFF.

The chain has TRBV15 and TRBJ2-1, with a weak D call TRBD2 (6 bases). The CDR3 is 15 residues long. Germline V lookup: CDR1 LNHNV, CDR2 YYDKDF (reference sequence). Trimming shortened V by 3 bases and J by 2 bases, and 11 bases separated the two germline ends. CDR3 sequence (DNA): TGTGCCACCAGCAGCGGGGAGGCGGCCTACAATGAGCAGTTCTTC. Its translation is CATSSGEAAYNEQFF.

The chain joins TRBV7-6 to TRBJ1-4; the D gene is possibly TRBD1 (5 bases). The V gene's germline CDR1 is SGHVS and CDR2 FNYEAQ. Trimming took off 5 bases at V and 8 bases at J, with 18 bases between the two ends. CDR3 length: 15 amino acids. The CDR3: CASSLEGLPGEKLFF. DNA for the CDR3: TGTGCCAGCAGCCTGGAGGGGTTGCCTGGCGAAAAACTGTTTTTT.

The chain employs TRBV6-6 and TRBJ2-7, with D possibly being TRBD1 (5 bases). Germline V lookup: CDR1 MNHNY, CDR2 SVGAGI (reference sequence). Trimming removed 6 bases at V and 2 bases at J, with 11 bases between. The CDR3 spans 13 residues. The CDR3 region is CASRPDRPYEQYF. In DNA form, the CDR3 reads TGTGCCAGCAGGCCCGACAGACCCTACGAGCAGTACTTC.

The chain is built from TRBV5-1 and TRBJ2-1, with 8 bases matching TRBD2. Trimming cost V 4 bases and J 5 bases; bases outside gene matches: 11. The CDR3 runs to 16 residues. CDR1 and CDR2 (germline): SGHRS, YFSETQ. CDR3 residues: CASSLLSGSTDNEQFF. The CDR3 region has the DNA TGCGCCAGCAGCCTACTGAGCGGGAGCACAGACAATGAGCAGTTCTTC.

The chain couples TRBV5-4 to TRBJ1-4; TRBD1 might be the D (5 bases). The length of the CDR3 is 15 residues. Trimming pared 3 bases from V and 8 bases from J, leaving 17 bases between. Germline CDR1 is SGHNT and CDR2 is YYREEE (reference sequence). The CDR3 DNA follows: TGTGCCAGCAGCTCCCCCCCGGGGGGAGAGGAAAAACTGTTTTTT. It encodes CASSSPPGGEEKLFF.

The chain is built from TRBV4-2 and TRBJ2-1, with 12 bases aligning to TRBD1. Losses at the gene ends were 4 bases for V and 7 bases for J; bases not matched to a gene: 11. CDR1 is LGHNA and CDR2 is YNFKEQ in the germline V gene. This CDR3 has 17 residues. The CDR3 region has the DNA TGTGCCAGCAGCCCTCGAGTTTGGGGACAGGGGGCGAATGAGCAGTTCTTC. Its translation is CASSPRVWGQGANEQFF.

The V call is TRBV2, the J call TRBJ2-1, with a tentative D call TRBD2 (5 bases). Germline V gives CDR1 SNHLY, CDR2 FYNNEI. This CDR3 spans 15 amino acids. Trimming left V 7 bases short and J 0 bases short, with 13 bases between. This CDR3 reads CASKVNGVSYNEQFF. CDR3 in DNA: TGTGCCAGCAAGGTTAACGGGGTCTCCTACAATGAGCAGTTCTTC.

In its sample, this clone was seen a few times. The V call is TRBV4-2, the J call TRBJ1-1; D gene uncertain. The V end was cut by 0 bases, the J end by 4 bases, with 12 bases between. The CDR3 sequence is 15 residues long. Germline CDR1 and CDR2: LGHNA and YNFKEQ. CDR3 protein: CASSQDPQESTEAFF. CDR3 DNA: TGTGCCAGCAGCCAAGATCCTCAGGAGAGCACTGAAGCTTTCTTT.

This clone came up once. The chain employs TRBV28 and TRBJ1-5; D is unresolved. Trimming left V 2 bases short and J 4 bases short, with 12 bases between. There are 15 residues in the CDR3. CDR1 is MDHEN, CDR2 SYDVKM, per germline. This CDR3 reads CASSLRREINQPQHF. Here the CDR3 DNA reads TGTGCCAGCAGTTTACGTCGGGAGATTAATCAGCCCCAGCATTTT. The full variable domain, rest sourced from reference TRBV28 and TRBJ1-5, is DVKVTQSSRYLVKRTGEKVFLECVQDMDHENMFWYRQDPGLGLRLIYFSYDVKMKEKGDIPEGYSVSREKKERFSLILESASTNQTSMYLCASSLRREINQPQHFGDGTRLSIL.

With regard to this clone: One end of the junction fails to match germline, which may point to a read error. This rearrangement joins TRBV10-3 to TRBJ1-1, with 10 bases fitting TRBD1. The CDR3 runs to 16 residues. Germline-derived CDR1 and CDR2 are ENHRY and SYGVKD. The CDR3 here is CAIGERLDRGRAEAFF. DNA for the CDR3: TGTGCCATCGGTGAACGACTCGACAGGGGGCGTGCTGAAGCTTTCTTT.

The genes are TRBV15 and TRBJ1-2, with 7 bases fitting TRBD1. V shed 3 bases, J shed 6 bases, and the junction held 4 bases outside the gene matches. The CDR3 is 13 residues long. Germline values: CDR1 LNHNV, CDR2 YYDKDF (reference sequence). The CDR3 here is CATSRGTADGYTF. The DNA of the CDR3 is TGTGCCACCAGCAGGGGGACAGCGGATGGCTACACCTTC.

The chain links TRBV18 to TRBJ2-7; 11 bases align to TRBD1. The V gene's germline CDR1 is KGHSH and CDR2 LQKENI. The CDR3 runs to 15 residues. The trim removed 6 bases at V and 5 bases at J, leaving 9 bases unmatched. The CDR3 DNA is TGTGCCAGCTCCACAGCCGGGACAGGGGGACACGAGCAGTACTTC. Amino acid sequence: CASSTAGTGGHEQYF.

This rearrangement joins TRBV29-1 to TRBJ1-2, with 8 nucleotides matching TRBD1. Germline CDR1 and CDR2: SQVTM and ANQGSEA. CDR3 length equals 14 residues. The V segment lost 0 bases and the J segment 8 bases; nucleotides outside the gene matches: 8. The CDR3 sequence: CSVEDLPGGLGYTF. The CDR3 DNA follows: TGCAGCGTTGAAGATCTTCCAGGGGGCCTGGGCTACACCTTC. Supplemented by reference TRBV29-1 and TRBJ1-2, the full variable domain reads SAVISQKPSRDICQRGTSLTIQCQVDSQVTMMFWYRQQPGQSLTLIATANQGSEATYESGFVIDKFPISRPNLTFSTLTVSNMSPEDSSIYLCSVEDLPGGLGYTFGSGTRLTVV.

The chain links TRBV5-1 to TRBJ2-2, with D possibly TRBD2 on 5 matching bases. Between the trimmed V and J ends, which lost 1 base and 4 bases, there was a span of 5 bases. Per the germline V gene, CDR1 is SGHRS and CDR2 is YFSETQ. The CDR3 runs to 13 residues. This chain's CDR3 is CASSLSGTGELFF. The CDR3 DNA reads as TGCGCCAGCAGCTTGAGCGGCACCGGGGAGCTGTTTTTT. The whole variable domain, remainder taken from reference TRBV5-1 and TRBJ2-2, is KAGVTQTPRYLIKTRGQQVTLSCSPISGHRSVSWYQQTPGQGLQFLFEYFSETQRNKGNFPGRFSGRQFSNSRSEMNVSTLELGDSALYLCASSLSGTGELFFGEGSRLTVL.

The chain has TRBV5-4 and TRBJ2-1, with D tentatively TRBD1 (6 bases). V gave up 4 bases and J gave up 3 bases, with 14 bases separating them. Per germline, CDR1 SGHNT and CDR2 YYREEE (reference sequence). CDR3 size: 15 residues. CDR3 in DNA: TGTGCCAGCAGCCTCCCGGGACACCTCTACAATGAGCAGTTCTTC. It codes for CASSLPGHLYNEQFF.

V usage is TRBV6-1 and J usage is TRBJ2-5, with a possible D match to TRBD2 (5 bases). The CDR3 has 14 residues. Germline V gene data show CDR1 as MNHNS and CDR2 as SASEGT. V lost 6 bases and J lost 6, with 17 bases in between. The CDR3 DNA is TGTGCCAGCAGGGCGGGCGAGTGGTGGAAGACCCAGTACTTC. Protein sequence: CASRAGEWWKTQYF.

The genes are TRBV4-3 and TRBJ2-4; 10 positions agree with TRBD1. Germline V gene sequence: CDR1 LGHNA, CDR2 YSLEER. Losses at the gene ends were 4 bases for V and 7 bases for J; bases not matched to a gene: 4. CDR3 length: 14 amino acids. This chain's CDR3 is CASSRPGQGNIQYF. For the CDR3, the DNA is TGCGCCAGCAGCCGACCGGGACAGGGGAACATTCAGTACTTC.

V gene TRBV7-2 combines with J gene TRBJ2-1; D assignment may be TRBD1 or TRBD2 (6 bases each). CDR1 is SGHTA and CDR2 is FQGNSA in the germline V gene. The CDR3 contains 14 residues. V lost 1 base to trimming and J lost 8 bases, with 12 bases between them. CDR3 DNA: TGTGCCAGCAGCTTAGAGGGGGGCTGGGATGAGCAGTTCTTC. Its translation is CASSLEGGWDEQFF.